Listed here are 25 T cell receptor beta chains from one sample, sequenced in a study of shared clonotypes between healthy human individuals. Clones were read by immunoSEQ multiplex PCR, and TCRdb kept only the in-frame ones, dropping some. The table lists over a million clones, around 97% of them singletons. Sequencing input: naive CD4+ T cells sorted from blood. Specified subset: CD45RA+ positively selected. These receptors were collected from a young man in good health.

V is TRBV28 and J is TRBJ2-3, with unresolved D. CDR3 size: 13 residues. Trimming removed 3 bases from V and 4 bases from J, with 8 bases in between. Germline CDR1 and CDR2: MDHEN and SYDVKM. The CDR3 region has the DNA TGTGCCAGCAGTTTTACCGCTCCAGATACGCAGTATTTT. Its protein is CASSFTAPDTQYF.

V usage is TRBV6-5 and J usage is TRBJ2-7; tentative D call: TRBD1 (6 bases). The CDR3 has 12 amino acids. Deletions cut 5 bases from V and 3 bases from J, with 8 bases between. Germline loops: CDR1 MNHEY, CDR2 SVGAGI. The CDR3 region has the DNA TGTGCCAGCAGTGAACAGGGCTACGAGCAGTACTTC. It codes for CASSEQGYEQYF.

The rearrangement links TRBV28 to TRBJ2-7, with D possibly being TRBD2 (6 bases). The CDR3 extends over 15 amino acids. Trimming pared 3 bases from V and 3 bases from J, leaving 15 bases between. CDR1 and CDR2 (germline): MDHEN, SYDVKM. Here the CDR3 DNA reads TGTGCCAGCAGTTTCCCCCTGGGACTTAACTACGAGCAGTACTTC. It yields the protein CASSFPLGLNYEQYF.

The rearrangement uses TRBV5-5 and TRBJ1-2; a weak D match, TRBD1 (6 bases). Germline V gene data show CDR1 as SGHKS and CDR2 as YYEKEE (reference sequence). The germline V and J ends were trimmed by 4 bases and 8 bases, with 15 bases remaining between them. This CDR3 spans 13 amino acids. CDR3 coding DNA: TGTGCCAGCAGCCGAACGGGGGGCCGCGGCTACACCTTC. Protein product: CASSRTGGRGYTF. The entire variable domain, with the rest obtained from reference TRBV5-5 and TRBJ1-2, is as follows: DAGVTQSPTHLIKTRGQQVTLRCSPISGHKSVSWYQQVLGQGPQFIFQYYEKEERGRGNFPDRFSARQFPNYSSELNVNALLLGDSALYLCASSRTGGRGYTFGSGTRLTVV.

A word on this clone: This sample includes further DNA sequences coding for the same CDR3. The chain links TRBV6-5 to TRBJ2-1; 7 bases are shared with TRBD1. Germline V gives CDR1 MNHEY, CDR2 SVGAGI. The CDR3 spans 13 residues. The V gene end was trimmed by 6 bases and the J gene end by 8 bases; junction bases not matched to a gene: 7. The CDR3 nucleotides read TGTGCCAGCAGAAAACCGCAGGGGGATGAGCAGTTCTTC. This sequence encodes CASRKPQGDEQFF.

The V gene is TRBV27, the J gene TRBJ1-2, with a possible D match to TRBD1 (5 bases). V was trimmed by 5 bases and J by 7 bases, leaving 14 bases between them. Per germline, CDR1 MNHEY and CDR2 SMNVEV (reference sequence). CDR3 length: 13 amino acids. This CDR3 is CASSITGMSGYTF. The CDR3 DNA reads TGTGCCAGCAGTATAACAGGAATGAGTGGCTACACCTTC.

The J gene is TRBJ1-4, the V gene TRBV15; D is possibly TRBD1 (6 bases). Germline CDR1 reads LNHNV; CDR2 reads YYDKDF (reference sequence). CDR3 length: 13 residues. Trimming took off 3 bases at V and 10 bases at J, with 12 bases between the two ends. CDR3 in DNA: TGTGCCACCAGCAGGGGGGACAACGGAAAACTGTTTTTT. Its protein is CATSRGDNGKLFF.

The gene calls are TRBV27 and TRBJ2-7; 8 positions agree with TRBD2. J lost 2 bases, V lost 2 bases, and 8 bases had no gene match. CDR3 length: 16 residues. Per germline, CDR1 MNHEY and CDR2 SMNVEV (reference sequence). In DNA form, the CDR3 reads TGTGCCAGCAGTTTAGGTCCGGGAGGGAATCCCTACGAGCAGTACTTC. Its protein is CASSLGPGGNPYEQYF.

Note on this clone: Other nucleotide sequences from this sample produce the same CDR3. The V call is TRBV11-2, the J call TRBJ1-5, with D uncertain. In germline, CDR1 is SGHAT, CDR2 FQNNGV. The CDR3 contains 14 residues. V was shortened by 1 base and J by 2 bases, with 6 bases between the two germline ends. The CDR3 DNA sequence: TGTGCCAGCAGCTTAGTCCAGGGCAATCAGCCCCAGCATTTT. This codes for CASSLVQGNQPQHF.

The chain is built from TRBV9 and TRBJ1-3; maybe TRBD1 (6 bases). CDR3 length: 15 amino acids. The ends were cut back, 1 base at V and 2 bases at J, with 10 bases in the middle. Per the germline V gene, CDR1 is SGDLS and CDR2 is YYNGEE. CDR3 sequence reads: CASSVNRATGNTIYF. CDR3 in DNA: TGTGCCAGCAGCGTAAACAGGGCCACTGGAAACACCATATATTTT.

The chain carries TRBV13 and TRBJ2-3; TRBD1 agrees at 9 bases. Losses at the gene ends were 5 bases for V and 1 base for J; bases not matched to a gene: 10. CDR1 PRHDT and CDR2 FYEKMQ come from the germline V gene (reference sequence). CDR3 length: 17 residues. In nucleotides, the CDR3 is TGTGCCAGCAGCCTGGGACAGGGAGATCGGGGCACAGATACGCAGTATTTT. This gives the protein CASSLGQGDRGTDTQYF.

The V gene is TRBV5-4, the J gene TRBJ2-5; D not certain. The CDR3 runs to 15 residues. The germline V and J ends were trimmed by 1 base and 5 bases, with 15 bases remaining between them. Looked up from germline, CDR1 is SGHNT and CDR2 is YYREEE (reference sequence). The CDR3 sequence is CASSLRKSSSETQYF. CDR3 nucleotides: TGTGCCAGCAGCTTGCGAAAATCTAGTAGTGAGACCCAGTACTTC.

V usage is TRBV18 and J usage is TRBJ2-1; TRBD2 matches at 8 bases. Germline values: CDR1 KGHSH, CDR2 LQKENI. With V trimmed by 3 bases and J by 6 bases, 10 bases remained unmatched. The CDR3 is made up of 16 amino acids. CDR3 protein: CASSPAGLGAGNEQFF. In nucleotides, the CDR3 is TGTGCCAGCTCACCGGCGGGACTAGGTGCCGGCAATGAGCAGTTCTTC.

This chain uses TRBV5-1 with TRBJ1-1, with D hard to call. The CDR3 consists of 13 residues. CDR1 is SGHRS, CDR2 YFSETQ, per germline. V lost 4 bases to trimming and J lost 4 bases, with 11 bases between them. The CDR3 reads CASSASRTTEAFF. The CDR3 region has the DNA TGCGCCAGCAGCGCGTCCCGAACCACTGAAGCTTTCTTT.

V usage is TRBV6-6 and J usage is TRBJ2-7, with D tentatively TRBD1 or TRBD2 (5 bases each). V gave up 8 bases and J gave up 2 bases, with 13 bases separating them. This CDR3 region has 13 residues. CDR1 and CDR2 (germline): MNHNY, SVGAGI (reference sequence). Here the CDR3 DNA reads TGTGCCAGCGCGACCCGGGACGCCTACGAGCAGTACTTC. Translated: CASATRDAYEQYF.

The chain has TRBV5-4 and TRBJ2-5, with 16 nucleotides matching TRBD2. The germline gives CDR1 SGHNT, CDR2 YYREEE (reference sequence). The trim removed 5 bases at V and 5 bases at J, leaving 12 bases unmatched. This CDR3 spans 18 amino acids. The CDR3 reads CASSQPGTSGRAQETQYF. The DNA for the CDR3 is TGTGCCAGCAGTCAACCCGGGACTAGCGGGAGGGCCCAGGAGACCCAGTACTTC. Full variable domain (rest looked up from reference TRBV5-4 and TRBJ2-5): ETGVTQSPTHLIKTRGQQVTLRCSSQSGHNTVSWYQQALGQGPQFIFQYYREEENGRGNFPPRFSGLQFPNYSSELNVNALELDDSALYLCASSQPGTSGRAQETQYFGPGTRLLVL.

This CDR3 reads CASSMDSTPPYEQYF. CDR3 DNA: TGCGCCAGCAGCATGGATTCGACACCACCCTACGAGCAGTACTTC. This chain connects TRBV5-1 to TRBJ2-7; D call uncertain. The germline CDR1 and CDR2 sequences are SGHRS and YFSETQ. Between the trimmed V and J ends, which lost 4 bases and 2 bases, there was a span of 16 bases. This CDR3 is built from 15 residues.

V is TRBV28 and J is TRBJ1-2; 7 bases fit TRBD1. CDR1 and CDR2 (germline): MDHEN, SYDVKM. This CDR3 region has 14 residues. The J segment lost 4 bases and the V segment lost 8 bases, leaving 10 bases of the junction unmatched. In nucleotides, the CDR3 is TGTGCCAGCGGTTCGGACAGGAGTGCCTATGGCTACACCTTC. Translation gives CASGSDRSAYGYTF.

The CDR3 DNA reads TGTGCCAGCAGCCGTGATCGGACTAGCGGGAAAATGGGTGAGCAGTTCTTC. Translated: CASSRDRTSGKMGEQFF. This chain uses TRBV7-2 with TRBJ2-1; 12 bases are a match to TRBD2. This CDR3 contains 17 residues. The V and J ends lost 5 bases and 9 bases, in that order; junction bases with no gene match: 14. CDR1 and CDR2 from the germline V gene are SGHTA and FQGNSA.

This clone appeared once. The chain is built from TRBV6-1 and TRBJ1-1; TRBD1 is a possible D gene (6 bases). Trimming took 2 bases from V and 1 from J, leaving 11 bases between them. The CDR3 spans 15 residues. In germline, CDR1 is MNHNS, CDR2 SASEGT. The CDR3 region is CASSESTGWNTEAFF. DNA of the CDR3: TGTGCCAGCAGTGAATCGACAGGATGGAACACTGAAGCTTTCTTT.

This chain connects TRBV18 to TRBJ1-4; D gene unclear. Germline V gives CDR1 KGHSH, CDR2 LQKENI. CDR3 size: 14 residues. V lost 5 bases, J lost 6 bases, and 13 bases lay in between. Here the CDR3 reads CASSFGRTHEKLFF. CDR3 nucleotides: TGTGCCAGCTCATTCGGACGGACCCATGAAAAACTGTTTTTT.

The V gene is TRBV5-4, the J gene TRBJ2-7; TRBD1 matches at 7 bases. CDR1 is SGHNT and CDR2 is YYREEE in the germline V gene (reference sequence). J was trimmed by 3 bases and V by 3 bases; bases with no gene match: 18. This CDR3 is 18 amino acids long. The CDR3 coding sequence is TGTGCCAGCAGCTCATTCGTTCTCGGACAGGAGTTCTACTACGAGCAGTACTTC. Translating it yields CASSSFVLGQEFYYEQYF.

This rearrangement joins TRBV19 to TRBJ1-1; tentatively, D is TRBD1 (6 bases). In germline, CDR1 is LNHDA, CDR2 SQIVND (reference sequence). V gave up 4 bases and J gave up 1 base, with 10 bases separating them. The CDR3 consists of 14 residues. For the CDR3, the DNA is TGTGCCAGTAGTACACAGGGACGGAACACTGAAGCTTTCTTT. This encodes CASSTQGRNTEAFF.

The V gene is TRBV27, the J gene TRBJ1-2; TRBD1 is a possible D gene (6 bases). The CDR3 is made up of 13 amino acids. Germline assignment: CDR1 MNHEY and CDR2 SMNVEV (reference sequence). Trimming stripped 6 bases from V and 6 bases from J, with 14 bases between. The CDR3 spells CASRGTGFHGYTF. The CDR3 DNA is TGTGCCAGCAGGGGCACAGGGTTCCATGGCTACACCTTC.

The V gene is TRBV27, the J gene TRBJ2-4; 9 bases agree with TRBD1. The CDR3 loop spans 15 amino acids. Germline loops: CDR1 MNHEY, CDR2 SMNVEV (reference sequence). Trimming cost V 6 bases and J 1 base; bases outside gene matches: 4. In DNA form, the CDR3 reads TGTGCCAGCAGCCGGACAGGGGTCGCCAAAAACATTCAGTACTTC. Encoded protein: CASSRTGVAKNIQYF.